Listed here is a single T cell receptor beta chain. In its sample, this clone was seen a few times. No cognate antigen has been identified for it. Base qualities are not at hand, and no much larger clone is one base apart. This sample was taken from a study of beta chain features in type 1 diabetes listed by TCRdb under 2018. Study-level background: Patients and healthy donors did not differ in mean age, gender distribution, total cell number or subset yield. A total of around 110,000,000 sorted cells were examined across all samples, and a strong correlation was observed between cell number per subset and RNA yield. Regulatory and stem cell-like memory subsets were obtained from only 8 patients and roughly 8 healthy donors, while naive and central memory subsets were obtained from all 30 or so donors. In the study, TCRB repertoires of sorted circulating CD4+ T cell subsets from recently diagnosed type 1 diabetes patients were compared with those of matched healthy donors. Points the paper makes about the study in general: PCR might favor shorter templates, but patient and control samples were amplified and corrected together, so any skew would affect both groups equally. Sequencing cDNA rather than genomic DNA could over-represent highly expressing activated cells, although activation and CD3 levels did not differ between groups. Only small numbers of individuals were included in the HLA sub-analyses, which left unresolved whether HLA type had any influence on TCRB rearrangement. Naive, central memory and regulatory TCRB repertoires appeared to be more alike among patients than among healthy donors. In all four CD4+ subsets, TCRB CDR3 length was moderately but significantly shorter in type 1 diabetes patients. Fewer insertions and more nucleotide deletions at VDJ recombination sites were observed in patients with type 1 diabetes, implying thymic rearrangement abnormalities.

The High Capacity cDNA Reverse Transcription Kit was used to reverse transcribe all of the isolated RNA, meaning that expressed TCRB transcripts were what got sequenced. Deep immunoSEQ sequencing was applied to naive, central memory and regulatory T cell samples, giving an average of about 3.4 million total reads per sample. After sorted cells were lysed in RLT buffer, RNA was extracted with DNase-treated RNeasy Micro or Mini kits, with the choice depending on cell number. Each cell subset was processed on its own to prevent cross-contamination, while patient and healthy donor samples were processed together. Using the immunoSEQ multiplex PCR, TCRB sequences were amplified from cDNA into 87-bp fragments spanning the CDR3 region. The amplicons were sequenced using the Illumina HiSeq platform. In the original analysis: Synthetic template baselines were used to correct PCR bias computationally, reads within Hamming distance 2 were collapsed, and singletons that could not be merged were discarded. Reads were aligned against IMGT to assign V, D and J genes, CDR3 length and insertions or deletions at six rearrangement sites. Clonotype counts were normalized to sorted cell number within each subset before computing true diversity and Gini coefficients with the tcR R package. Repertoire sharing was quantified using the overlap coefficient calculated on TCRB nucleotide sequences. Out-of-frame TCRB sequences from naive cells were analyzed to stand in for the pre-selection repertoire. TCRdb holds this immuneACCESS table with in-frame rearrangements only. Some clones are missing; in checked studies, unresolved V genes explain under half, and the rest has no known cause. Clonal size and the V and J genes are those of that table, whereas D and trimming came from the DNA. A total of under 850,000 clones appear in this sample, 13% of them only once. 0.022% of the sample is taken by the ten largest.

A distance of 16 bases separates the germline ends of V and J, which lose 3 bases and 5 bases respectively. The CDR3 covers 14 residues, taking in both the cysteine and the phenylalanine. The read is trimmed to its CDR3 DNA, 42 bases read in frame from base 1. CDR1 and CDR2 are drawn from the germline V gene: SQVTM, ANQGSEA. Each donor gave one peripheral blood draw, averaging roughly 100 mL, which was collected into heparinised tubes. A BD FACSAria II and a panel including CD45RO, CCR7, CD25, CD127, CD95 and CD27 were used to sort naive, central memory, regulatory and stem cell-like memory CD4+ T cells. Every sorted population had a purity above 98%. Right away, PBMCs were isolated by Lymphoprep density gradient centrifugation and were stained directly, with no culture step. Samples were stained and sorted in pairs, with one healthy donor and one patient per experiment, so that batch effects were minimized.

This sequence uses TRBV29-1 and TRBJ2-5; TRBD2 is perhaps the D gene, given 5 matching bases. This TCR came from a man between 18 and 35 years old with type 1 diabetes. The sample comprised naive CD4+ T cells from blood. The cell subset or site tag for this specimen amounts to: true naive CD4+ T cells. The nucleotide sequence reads TGCAGCGTTGATCCCTCGGGGAGCCGGGAGACCCAGTACTTC. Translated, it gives CSVDPSGSRETQYF.